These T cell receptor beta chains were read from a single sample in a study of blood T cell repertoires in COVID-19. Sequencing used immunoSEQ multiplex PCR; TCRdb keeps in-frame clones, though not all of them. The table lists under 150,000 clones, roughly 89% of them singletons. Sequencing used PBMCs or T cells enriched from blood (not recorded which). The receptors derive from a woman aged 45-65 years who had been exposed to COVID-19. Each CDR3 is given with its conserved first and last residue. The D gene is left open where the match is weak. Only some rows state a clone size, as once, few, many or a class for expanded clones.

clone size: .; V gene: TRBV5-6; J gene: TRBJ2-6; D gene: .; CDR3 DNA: TGTGCCAGCACCACATTAGGGGCCAACGTCCTGACTTTC; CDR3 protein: CASTTLGANVLTF
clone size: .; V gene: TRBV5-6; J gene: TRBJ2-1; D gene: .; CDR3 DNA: TGTGCCAGCAGCCCGGGGGGCCGGAATGAGCAGTTCTTC; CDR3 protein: CASSPGGRNEQFF
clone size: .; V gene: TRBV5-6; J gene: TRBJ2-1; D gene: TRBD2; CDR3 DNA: TGTGCCAGCAGCGTGGTCGCGGGAGGGTTGGATGAGCAGTTCTTC; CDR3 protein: CASSVVAGGLDEQFF
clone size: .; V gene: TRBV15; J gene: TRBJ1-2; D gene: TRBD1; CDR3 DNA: TGTGCCACCAGCAGAACCGACAGGGATTATGGCTACACCTTC; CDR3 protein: CATSRTDRDYGYTF
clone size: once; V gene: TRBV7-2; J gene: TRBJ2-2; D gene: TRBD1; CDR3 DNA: TGTGCCAGCAGCTTTCAGACAGGGTTAGGAGCCGGGGAGCTGTTTTTT; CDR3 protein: CASSFQTGLGAGELFF
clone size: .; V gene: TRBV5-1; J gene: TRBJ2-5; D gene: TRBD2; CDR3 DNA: TGCGCCAGTGGACTAGCGGGAGGGGAGACCCAGTACTTC; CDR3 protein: CASGLAGGETQYF
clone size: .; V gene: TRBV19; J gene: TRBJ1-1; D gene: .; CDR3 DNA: TGTGCCAGTATGCGCCAGGGCACTGAAGCTTTCTTT; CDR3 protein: CASMRQGTEAFF
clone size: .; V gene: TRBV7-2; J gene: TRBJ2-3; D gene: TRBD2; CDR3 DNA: TGTGCCAGCAGCACGCGACTAGCTAGCACAGATACGCAGTATTTT; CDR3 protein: CASSTRLASTDTQYF
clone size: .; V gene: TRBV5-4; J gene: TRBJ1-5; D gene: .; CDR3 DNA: TGTGCCAGCAGTTTCGAGGGGGATAATCAGCCCCAGCATTTT; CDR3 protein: CASSFEGDNQPQHF
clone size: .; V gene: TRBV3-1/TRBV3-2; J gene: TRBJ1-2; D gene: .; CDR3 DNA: TGTGCCAGCAGCCAAGACCGCCTAGGCCGGGGCTACACCTTC; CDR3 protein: CASSQDRLGRGYTF
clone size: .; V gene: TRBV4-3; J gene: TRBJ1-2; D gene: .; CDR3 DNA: TGCGCCAGCGCCAAAATCGGGGAGGGCTATGGCTACACCTTC; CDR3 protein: CASAKIGEGYGYTF
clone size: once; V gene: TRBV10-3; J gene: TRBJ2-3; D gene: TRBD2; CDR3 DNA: TGTGCCATCAGTGCGACTAGCGGAAGCACAGATACGCAGTATTTT; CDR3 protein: CAISATSGSTDTQYF
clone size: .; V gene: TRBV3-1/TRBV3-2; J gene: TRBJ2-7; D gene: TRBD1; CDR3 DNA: TGTGCCAGCAGCCGGGACAGGGCACTCGTCTACGAGCAGTACTTC; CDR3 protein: CASSRDRALVYEQYF
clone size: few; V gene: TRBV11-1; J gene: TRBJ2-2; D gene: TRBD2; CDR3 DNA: TGTGCCAGCAGCGCTGGCGGGGGGCCGGTCACCGGGGAGCTGTTTTTT; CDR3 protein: CASSAGGGPVTGELFF
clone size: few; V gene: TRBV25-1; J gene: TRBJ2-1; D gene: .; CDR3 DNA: TGTGCCGCGAACGGGGCTACAGGGAGTACTGAGCAGTTCTTC; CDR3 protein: CAANGATGSTEQFF
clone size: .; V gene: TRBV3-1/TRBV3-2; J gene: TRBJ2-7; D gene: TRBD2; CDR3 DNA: TGTGCCAGCAGCCAGGGACTAGCGGGAGCCCACGAGCAGTACTTC; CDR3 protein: CASSQGLAGAHEQYF
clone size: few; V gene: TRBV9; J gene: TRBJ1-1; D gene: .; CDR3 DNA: TGTGCCAGCAGGCCAGGGGAGAACACTGAAGCTTTCTTT; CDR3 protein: CASRPGENTEAFF
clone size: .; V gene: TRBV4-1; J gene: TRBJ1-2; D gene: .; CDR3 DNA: TGCGCCAGCGCCAGGGTAGCTAACTATGGCTACACCTTC; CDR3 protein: CASARVANYGYTF
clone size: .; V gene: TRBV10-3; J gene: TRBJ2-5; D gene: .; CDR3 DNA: TGTGCCATCAGTGGGTTCGGGGGTGGACAAGAGACCCAGTACTTC; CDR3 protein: CAISGFGGGQETQYF
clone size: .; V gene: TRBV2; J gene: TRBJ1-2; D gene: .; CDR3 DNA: TGTGCCAGCAGCCCAGAAACCATGACAGGCCTCGGAGGCTATGGCTACACCTTC; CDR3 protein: CASSPETMTGLGGYGYTF
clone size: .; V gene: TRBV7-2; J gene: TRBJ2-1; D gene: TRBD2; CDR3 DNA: TGTGCCAGCAGCCTAGCGGGAGGGCATGAGCAGTTCTTC; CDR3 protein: CASSLAGGHEQFF
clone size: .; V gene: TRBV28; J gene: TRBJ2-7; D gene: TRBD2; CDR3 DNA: TGTGCCAGCAGTCCTAGACTAGCGGGGGTGATGGGTGAGCAGTACTTC; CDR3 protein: CASSPRLAGVMGEQYF
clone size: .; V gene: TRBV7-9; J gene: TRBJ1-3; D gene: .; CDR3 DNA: TGTGCCAGCAGCTTAGCGGGGCTCCTAGAGGAGGGCATATATTTT; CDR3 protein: CASSLAGLLEEGIYF
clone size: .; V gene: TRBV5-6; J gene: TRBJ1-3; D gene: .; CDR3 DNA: TGTGCCAGCAGCTTGTCGCGGCGGGGAAACACCATATATTTT; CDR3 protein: CASSLSRRGNTIYF
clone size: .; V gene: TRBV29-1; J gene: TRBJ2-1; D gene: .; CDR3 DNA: TGCAGCGTAGAAGGGTTAAGGGGCCCAAAAAGCAATGAGCAGTTCTTC; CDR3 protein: CSVEGLRGPKSNEQFF
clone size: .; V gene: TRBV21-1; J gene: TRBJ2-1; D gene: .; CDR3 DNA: TGTGCCAGAATATCGGGACTAGACCCTAATGAGCAGTTCTTC; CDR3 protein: CARISGLDPNEQFF